One TCR beta chain is described in this entry. The data derive from a study of yellow fever vaccine responses in identical twins. TCRdb redid the calling of the RT-PCR reads with MiXCR, one entry per CDR3 protein. The sample includes 20,000 or so distinct CDR3 sequences, approximately 70% of them seen just once. V was pared by 5 bases and J by 3 bases, with 7 bases of the junction left unmatched. CDR1 is MRHNA, CDR2 SNTAGT, per germline. The CDR3 is 15 amino acids. The gene calls are TRBV6-4 and TRBJ1-5; TRBD1 matches 7 bases. The sample consisted of T cells from blood (PBMCs), unsorted or a sorted subset (not recorded which), taken before or after yellow fever vaccination (not recorded which). This receptor was identified in a woman younger than 30 who received the yellow fever vaccine. The CDR3 loop is CASSRDSVINQPQHF. The DNA of the CDR3 is TGTGCCAGCAGTCGGGACAGCGTGATCAATCAGCCCCAGCATTTT.